A selection of T cell receptor beta chains follows, all from one sample in a study of graft-versus-host responses after intestinal transplantation. For these TCRs, the target antigens are not known. This table comes from immunoSEQ multiplex PCR, and its TCRdb copy is limited to in-frame clones, with some not included. The sample has fewer than 90,000 clones; 94% are singletons. The source was unstimulated CD4+ T cells sorted from spleen or lymph node cells, collected before transplant. These receptor sequences come from a human donor who was the organ donor for an intestinal transplant. CDR3s include the opening cysteine and the closing phenylalanine or tryptophan. The order of the fields is V gene, clone size, J gene, D gene, CDR3 DNA, CDR3 protein. A D gene is named only where the DNA matches it firmly. Only some rows state a clone size, as once, few, many or a class for expanded clones.

v_call: TRBV7-2; clone_size: NA; j_call: TRBJ2-3; d_call: TRBD1; cdr3_nt: TGTGCCAGCAGCCATGTAGGGGGCCGATTGACAGATACGCAGTATTTT; cdr3_aa: CASSHVGGRLTDTQYF
v_call: TRBV30; clone_size: NA; j_call: TRBJ1-6; d_call: TRBD1; cdr3_nt: TGTGCCTGGAGGACGACAGGGGCTGGTAATTCACCCCTCCACTTT; cdr3_aa: CAWRTTGAGNSPLHF
v_call: TRBV6-1; clone_size: NA; j_call: TRBJ2-5; d_call: NA; cdr3_nt: TGTGCCAGCAGTGGCTCACGGGGCGGGACCCAGTACTTC; cdr3_aa: CASSGSRGGTQYF
v_call: TRBV6-6; clone_size: once; j_call: TRBJ2-7; d_call: NA; cdr3_nt: TGTGCCAGCAGGTCGGGGCCAAACTACGAGCAGTACTTC; cdr3_aa: CASRSGPNYEQYF
v_call: TRBV7-9; clone_size: few; j_call: TRBJ1-4; d_call: NA; cdr3_nt: TGTGCCAGCAGCCAACCGGGCAGGGCGCATGAAAAACTGTTTTTT; cdr3_aa: CASSQPGRAHEKLFF
v_call: TRBV6-5; clone_size: once; j_call: TRBJ1-2; d_call: NA; cdr3_nt: TGTGCCAGCAGCGAAGGTACATTGGGCTATGGCTACACCTTC; cdr3_aa: CASSEGTLGYGYTF
v_call: TRBV27; clone_size: NA; j_call: TRBJ2-7; d_call: NA; cdr3_nt: TGTGCCAGCAGTCTTGCTTCAGGGCCGGTTCTCAACGAGCAGTACTTC; cdr3_aa: CASSLASGPVLNEQYF
v_call: TRBV6-6; clone_size: NA; j_call: TRBJ2-4; d_call: TRBD1; cdr3_nt: TGTGCCAGCAGTTACCCCGACAGGGGGGGAAACATTCAGTACTTC; cdr3_aa: CASSYPDRGGNIQYF
v_call: TRBV5-4; clone_size: NA; j_call: TRBJ1-1; d_call: TRBD1; cdr3_nt: TGTGCCAGCAGCTTCGACAGGGGTCGAGACACTGAAGCTTTCTTT; cdr3_aa: CASSFDRGRDTEAFF
v_call: TRBV5-1; clone_size: NA; j_call: TRBJ2-7; d_call: TRBD1; cdr3_nt: TGCGCCAGCGGCGGACAGGGCGGGGACGAGCAGTACTTC; cdr3_aa: CASGGQGGDEQYF
v_call: TRBV7-3; clone_size: NA; j_call: TRBJ1-1; d_call: NA; cdr3_nt: TGTGCCAGCAGCTTGGAAGCGCAGGGTGAAGCTTTCTTT; cdr3_aa: CASSLEAQGEAFF
v_call: TRBV10-2; clone_size: NA; j_call: TRBJ2-1; d_call: NA; cdr3_nt: TGCGCCAGCAGTAGGGACTCCCGCTCCTACAATGAGCAGTTCTTC; cdr3_aa: CASSRDSRSYNEQFF
v_call: TRBV11-2; clone_size: once; j_call: TRBJ2-1; d_call: NA; cdr3_nt: TGTGCCAGCAGCTTACTGCTGGGATACAATGAGCAGTTCTTC; cdr3_aa: CASSLLLGYNEQFF
v_call: TRBV20-1; clone_size: NA; j_call: TRBJ1-1; d_call: NA; cdr3_nt: TGCAGTGCTAGATGGGGGGCAGCCTTCGAATTT; cdr3_aa: CSARWGAAFEF
v_call: TRBV6-1; clone_size: NA; j_call: TRBJ1-1; d_call: NA; cdr3_nt: TGTGCCATCAGTGAGTTGCACACCGGGGGGCAGAGAACTGAAGCTTTCTTT; cdr3_aa: CAISELHTGGQRTEAFF
v_call: TRBV25-1; clone_size: NA; j_call: TRBJ2-7; d_call: NA; cdr3_nt: TGTGCCAGCAGTGAAACAGGTCGGATAGCCTACGAGCAGTACTTC; cdr3_aa: CASSETGRIAYEQYF
v_call: TRBV5-4; clone_size: NA; j_call: TRBJ1-1; d_call: TRBD1; cdr3_nt: TGTGCCAGCAGCACGGGACAGGGTTTGAACACTGAAGCTTTCTTT; cdr3_aa: CASSTGQGLNTEAFF
v_call: TRBV6-5; clone_size: NA; j_call: TRBJ2-1; d_call: TRBD1; cdr3_nt: TGTGCCTCCAGGGGACAGGGCGATAGGGAGCAGTTCTTC; cdr3_aa: CASRGQGDREQFF
v_call: TRBV10-3; clone_size: NA; j_call: TRBJ1-3; d_call: NA; cdr3_nt: TGTGCCATCAGTTCCCAATCGGGCGGAAACACCATATATTTT; cdr3_aa: CAISSQSGGNTIYF
v_call: TRBV28; clone_size: NA; j_call: TRBJ2-1; d_call: NA; cdr3_nt: TGTGCCAGCGCGTCCTACAACAATGAGCAGTTCTTC; cdr3_aa: CASASYNNEQFF
v_call: TRBV6-5; clone_size: NA; j_call: TRBJ2-2; d_call: NA; cdr3_nt: TGTGCCAGCAGATTAGCTGTGAACACCGGGGAGCTGTTTTTT; cdr3_aa: CASRLAVNTGELFF
v_call: TRBV5-6; clone_size: NA; j_call: TRBJ1-1; d_call: NA; cdr3_nt: TGTGCCAGCAGCTTGGGAGGGGTGGGCACTGAAGCTTTCTTT; cdr3_aa: CASSLGGVGTEAFF
v_call: TRBV5-8; clone_size: NA; j_call: TRBJ1-2; d_call: NA; cdr3_nt: TGTGCCAGCAACCCCAGGGCAGGTGGCTACACCTTC; cdr3_aa: CASNPRAGGYTF
v_call: TRBV28; clone_size: NA; j_call: TRBJ2-7; d_call: NA; cdr3_nt: TGTGCCAGCAGTCTACACACCAAGAAGACAGGCCTGGTCTCCTACGAGCAGTACTTC; cdr3_aa: CASSLHTKKTGLVSYEQYF
v_call: TRBV28; clone_size: NA; j_call: TRBJ1-4; d_call: TRBD1; cdr3_nt: TGTGCCAGCAGCCGGATGGGGGACAGGGGGTGTGAAAAACTGTTTTTT; cdr3_aa: CASSRMGDRGCEKLFF
v_call: TRBV2; clone_size: NA; j_call: TRBJ2-4; d_call: NA; cdr3_nt: TGTGCCAGCAGTGACAACAGGGAGGGCATTCAGTACTTC; cdr3_aa: CASSDNREGIQYF
v_call: TRBV4-2; clone_size: NA; j_call: TRBJ2-3; d_call: NA; cdr3_nt: TGTGCCAGCAGCCAAGATCTCACATTGACAGATACGCAGTATTTT; cdr3_aa: CASSQDLTLTDTQYF
v_call: TRBV9; clone_size: NA; j_call: TRBJ2-1; d_call: TRBD1; cdr3_nt: TGTGCCAGCAGCGCCCCAGGGGGCTATGAGCAGTTCTTC; cdr3_aa: CASSAPGGYEQFF
v_call: TRBV6-6; clone_size: few; j_call: TRBJ1-6; d_call: NA; cdr3_nt: TGTGCCAGCAGCCACCGGGACAATTCACCCCTCCACTTT; cdr3_aa: CASSHRDNSPLHF